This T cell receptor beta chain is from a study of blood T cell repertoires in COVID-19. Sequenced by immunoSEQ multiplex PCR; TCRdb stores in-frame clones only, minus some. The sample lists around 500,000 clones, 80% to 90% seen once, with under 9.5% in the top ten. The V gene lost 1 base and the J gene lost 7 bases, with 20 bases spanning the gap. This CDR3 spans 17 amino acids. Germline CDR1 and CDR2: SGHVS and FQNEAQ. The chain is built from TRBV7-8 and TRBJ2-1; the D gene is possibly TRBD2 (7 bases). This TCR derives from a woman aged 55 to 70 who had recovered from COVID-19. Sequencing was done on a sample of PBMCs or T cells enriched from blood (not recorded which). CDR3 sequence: CASSLVWHHREGNEQFF. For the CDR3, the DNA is TGTGCCAGCAGCTTAGTCTGGCACCACAGGGAGGGAAATGAGCAGTTCTTC.